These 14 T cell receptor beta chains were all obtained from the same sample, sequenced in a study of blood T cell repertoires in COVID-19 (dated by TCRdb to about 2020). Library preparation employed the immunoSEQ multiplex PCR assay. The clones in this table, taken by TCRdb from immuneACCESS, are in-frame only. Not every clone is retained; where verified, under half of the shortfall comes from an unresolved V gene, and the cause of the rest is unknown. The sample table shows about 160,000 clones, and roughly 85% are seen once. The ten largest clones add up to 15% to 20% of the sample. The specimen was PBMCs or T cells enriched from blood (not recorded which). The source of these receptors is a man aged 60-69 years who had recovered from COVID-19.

The CDR3 region is CASNGGGAEQYF. The CDR3 region has the DNA TGCGCCAGCAACGGTGGGGGGGCCGAGCAGTACTTC. The gene calls are TRBV5-1 and TRBJ2-7; D perhaps matches TRBD2 (7 bases). V was clipped by 6 bases and J by 6 bases, with 13 bases between them. Looked up from germline, CDR1 is SGHRS and CDR2 is YFSETQ. CDR3 length: 12 residues. Looking up the rest from reference TRBV5-1 and TRBJ2-7 gives the full variable domain: KAGVTQTPRYLIKTRGQQVTLSCSPISGHRSVSWYQQTPGQGLQFLFEYFSETQRNKGNFPGRFSGRQFSNSRSEMNVSTLELGDSALYLCASNGGGAEQYFGPGTRLTVT.

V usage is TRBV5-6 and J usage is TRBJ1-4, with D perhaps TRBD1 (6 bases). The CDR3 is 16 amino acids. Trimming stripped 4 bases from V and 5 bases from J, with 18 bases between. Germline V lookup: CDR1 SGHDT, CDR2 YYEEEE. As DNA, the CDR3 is TGTGCCAGCAGCCCACGCCGAGGGGGACTAAATGAAAAACTGTTTTTT. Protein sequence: CASSPRRGGLNEKLFF.

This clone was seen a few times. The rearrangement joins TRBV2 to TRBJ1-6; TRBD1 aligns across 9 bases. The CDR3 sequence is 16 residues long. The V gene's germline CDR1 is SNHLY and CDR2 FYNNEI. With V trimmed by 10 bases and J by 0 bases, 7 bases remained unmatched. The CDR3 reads CATTGGLGSYNSPLHF. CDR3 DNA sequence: TGTGCCACCACAGGGGGCTTGGGCTCCTATAATTCACCCCTCCACTTT. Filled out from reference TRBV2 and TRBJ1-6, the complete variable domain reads EPEVTQTPSHQVTQMGQEVILRCVPISNHLYFYWYRQILGQKVEFLVSFYNNEISEKSEIFDDQFSVERPDGSNFTLKIRSTKLEDSAMYFCATTGGLGSYNSPLHFGNGTRLTVT.

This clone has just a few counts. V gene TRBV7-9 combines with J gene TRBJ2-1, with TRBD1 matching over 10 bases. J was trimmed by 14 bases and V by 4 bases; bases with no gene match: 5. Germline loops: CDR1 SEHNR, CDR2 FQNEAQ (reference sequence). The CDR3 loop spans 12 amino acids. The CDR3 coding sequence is TGTGCCAGCAGCTGGACCGGGACAGGGGAGTTCTTC. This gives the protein CASSWTGTGEFF.

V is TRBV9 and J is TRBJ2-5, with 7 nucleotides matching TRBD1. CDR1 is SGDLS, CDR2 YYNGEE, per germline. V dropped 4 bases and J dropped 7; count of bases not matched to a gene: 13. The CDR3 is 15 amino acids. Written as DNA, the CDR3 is TGTGCCAGCAGCCCGACAGGGCAGGAATCTGGGACCCAGTACTTC. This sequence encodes CASSPTGQESGTQYF. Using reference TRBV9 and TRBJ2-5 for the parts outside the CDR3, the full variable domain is DSGVTQTPKHLITATGQRVTLRCSPRSGDLSVYWYQQSLDQGLQFLIQYYNGEERAKGNILERFSAQQFPDLHSELNLSSLELGDSALYFCASSPTGQESGTQYFGPGTRLLVL.

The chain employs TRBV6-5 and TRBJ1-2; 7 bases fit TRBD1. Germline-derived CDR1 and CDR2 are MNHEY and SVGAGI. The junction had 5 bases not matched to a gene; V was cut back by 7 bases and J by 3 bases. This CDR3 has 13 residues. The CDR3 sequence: CASNPGTDYGYTF. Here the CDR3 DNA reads TGTGCCAGCAATCCCGGGACAGACTATGGCTACACCTTC.

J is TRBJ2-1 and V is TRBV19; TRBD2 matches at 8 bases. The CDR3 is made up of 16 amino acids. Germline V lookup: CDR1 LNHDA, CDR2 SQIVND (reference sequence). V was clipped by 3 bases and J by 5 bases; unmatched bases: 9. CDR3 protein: CASSILGTRDHNEQFF. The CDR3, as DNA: TGTGCCAGTAGTATCCTCGGGACTAGAGACCACAATGAGCAGTTCTTC. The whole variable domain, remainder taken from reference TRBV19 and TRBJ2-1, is DGGITQSPKYLFRKEGQNVTLSCEQNLNHDAMYWYRQDPGQGLRLIYYSQIVNDFQKGDIAEGYSVSREKKESFPLTVTSAQKNPTAFYLCASSILGTRDHNEQFFGPGTRLTVL.

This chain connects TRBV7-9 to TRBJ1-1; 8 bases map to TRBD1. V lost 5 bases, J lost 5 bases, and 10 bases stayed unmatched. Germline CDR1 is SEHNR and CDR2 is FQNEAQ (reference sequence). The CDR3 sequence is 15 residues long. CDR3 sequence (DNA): TGTGCCAGCAGCGATCTAGGACAGGGACAAACTGAAGCTTTCTTT. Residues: CASSDLGQGQTEAFF.

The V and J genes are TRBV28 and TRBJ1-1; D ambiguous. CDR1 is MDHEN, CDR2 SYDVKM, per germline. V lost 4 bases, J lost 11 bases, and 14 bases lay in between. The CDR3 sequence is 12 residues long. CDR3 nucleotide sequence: TGTGCCAGCAGTTCCCCCTACTTGCCGGCTTTCTTT. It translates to CASSSPYLPAFF.

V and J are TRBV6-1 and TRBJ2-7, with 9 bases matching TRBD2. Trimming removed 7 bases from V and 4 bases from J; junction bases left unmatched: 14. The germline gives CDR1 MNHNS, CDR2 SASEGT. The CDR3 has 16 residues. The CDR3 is CASNDPGLAKSYEQYF. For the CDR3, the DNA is TGTGCCAGCAATGACCCGGGACTAGCAAAATCTTACGAGCAGTACTTC.

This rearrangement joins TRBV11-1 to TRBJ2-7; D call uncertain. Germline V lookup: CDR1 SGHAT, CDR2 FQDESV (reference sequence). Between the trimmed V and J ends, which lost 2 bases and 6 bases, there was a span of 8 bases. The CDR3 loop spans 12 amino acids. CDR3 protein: CASSLRVAEQYF. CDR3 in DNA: TGTGCCAGCAGCTTAAGAGTAGCCGAGCAGTACTTC.

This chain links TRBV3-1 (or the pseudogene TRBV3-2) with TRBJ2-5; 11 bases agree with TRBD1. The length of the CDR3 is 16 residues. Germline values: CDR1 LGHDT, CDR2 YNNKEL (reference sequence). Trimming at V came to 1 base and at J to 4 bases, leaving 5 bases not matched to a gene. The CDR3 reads CASSQGGQGAGETQYF. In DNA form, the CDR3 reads TGTGCCAGCAGCCAAGGAGGACAGGGGGCGGGAGAGACCCAGTACTTC.

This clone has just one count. The CDR3 loop reads CASSLPPGTSGTYEQYF. CDR3 in DNA: TGCGCCAGCAGCTTGCCACCGGGGACTAGCGGTACCTACGAGCAGTACTTC. The chain uses TRBV5-1 and TRBJ2-7; TRBD2 matches 11 bases. J lost 2 bases, V lost 1 base, and 8 bases had no gene match. CDR1 is SGHRS and CDR2 is YFSETQ in the germline V gene. This CDR3 has 17 residues.

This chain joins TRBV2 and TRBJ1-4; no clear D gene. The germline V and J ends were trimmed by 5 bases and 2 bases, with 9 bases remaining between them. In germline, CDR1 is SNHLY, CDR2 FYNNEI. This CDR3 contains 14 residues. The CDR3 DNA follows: TGTGCCAGCAGTTTACAGTATACTAATGAAAAACTGTTTTTT. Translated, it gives CASSLQYTNEKLFF.